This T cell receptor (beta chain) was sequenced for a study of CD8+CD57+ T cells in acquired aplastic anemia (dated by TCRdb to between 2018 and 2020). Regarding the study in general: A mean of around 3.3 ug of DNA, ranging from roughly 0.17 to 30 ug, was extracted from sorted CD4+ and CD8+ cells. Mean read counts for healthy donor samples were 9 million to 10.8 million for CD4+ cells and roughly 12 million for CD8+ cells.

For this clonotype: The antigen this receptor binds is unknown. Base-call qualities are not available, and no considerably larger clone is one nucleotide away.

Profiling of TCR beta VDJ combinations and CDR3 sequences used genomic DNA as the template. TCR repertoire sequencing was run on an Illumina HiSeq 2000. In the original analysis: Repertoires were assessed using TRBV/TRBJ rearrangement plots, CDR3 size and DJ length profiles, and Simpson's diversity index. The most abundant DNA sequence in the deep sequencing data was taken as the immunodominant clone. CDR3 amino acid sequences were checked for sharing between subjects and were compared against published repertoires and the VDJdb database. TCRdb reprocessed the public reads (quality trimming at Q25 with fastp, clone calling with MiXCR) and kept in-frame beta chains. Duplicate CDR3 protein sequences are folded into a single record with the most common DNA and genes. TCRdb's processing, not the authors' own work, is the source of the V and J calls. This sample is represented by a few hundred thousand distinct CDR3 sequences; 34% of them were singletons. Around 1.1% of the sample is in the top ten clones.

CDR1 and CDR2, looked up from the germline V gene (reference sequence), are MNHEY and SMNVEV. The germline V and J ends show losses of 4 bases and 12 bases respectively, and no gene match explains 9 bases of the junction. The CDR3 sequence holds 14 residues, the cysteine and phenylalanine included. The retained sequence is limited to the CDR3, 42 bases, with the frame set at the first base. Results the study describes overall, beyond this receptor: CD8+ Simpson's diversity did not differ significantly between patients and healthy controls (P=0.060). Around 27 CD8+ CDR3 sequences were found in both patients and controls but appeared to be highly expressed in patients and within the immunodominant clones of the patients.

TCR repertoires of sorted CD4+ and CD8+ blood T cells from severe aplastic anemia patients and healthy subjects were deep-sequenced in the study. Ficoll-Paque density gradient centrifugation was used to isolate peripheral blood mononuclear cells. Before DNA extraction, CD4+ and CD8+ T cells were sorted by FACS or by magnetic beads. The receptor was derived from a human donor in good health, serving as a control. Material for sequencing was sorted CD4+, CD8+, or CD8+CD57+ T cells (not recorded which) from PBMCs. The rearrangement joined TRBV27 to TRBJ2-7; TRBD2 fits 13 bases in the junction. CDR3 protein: CASSSGTSGIVLYF. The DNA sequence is TGTGCCAGCAGTTCTGGGACTAGCGGGATTGTGCTGTACTTC.